This T cell receptor (beta chain) was captured by sequencing in a study of technical replicates of blood from a few donors. Germline CDR1 reads PRHDT; CDR2 reads FYEKMQ (reference sequence). The CDR3 length is 20 residues. Trimming stripped 0 bases from V and 0 bases from J, with 18 bases between. This table comes from immunoSEQ multiplex PCR, and its TCRdb copy is limited to in-frame clones, with some not included. This table holds 85,000 to 100,000 clones, around 92% found once. V is TRBV13 and J is TRBJ2-6; possible D gene TRBD1, 6 bases. This TCR was recovered from a human donor in good health. Sequencing was carried out using T cells isolated from PBMCs. This CDR3 reads CASSLGQGRSSFSGANVLTF. The CDR3 DNA sequence: TGTGCCAGCAGCTTAGGACAGGGCCGCTCTTCCTTCTCTGGGGCCAACGTCCTGACTTTC.